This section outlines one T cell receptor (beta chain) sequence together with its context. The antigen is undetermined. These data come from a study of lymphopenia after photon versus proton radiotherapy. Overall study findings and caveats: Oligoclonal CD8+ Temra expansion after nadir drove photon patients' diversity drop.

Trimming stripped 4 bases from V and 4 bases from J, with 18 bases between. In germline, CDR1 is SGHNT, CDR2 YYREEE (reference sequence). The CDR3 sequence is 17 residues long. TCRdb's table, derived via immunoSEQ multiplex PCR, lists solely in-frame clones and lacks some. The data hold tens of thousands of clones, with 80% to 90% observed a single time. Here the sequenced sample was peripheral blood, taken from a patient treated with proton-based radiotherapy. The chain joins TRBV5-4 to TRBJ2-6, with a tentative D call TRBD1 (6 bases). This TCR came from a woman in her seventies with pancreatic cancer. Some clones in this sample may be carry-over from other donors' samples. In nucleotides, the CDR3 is TGTGCCAGCAGCATATACAGGGCCGCGGAGGGGGCCAACGTCCTGACTTTC. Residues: CASSIYRAAEGANVLTF.